Following are 10 T cell receptor beta chains from one sample sequenced in a study of tissue T cells after allogeneic stem cell transplantation. Clones were sequenced by immunoSEQ multiplex PCR, and TCRdb holds only the in-frame ones, with some missing. The sample includes tens of thousands of clones, 73% of them seen just once. Sequencing was performed on sorted cells pooled from one or two spleens. These receptors all come from a pool of C57BL/6 mice in good health.

Remarks on this clone: Genes and germline are mouse. Read data end 1 residue before the CDR3 end; the end is taken from the germline J gene. Within the sample, other DNA sequences also encode this same CDR3. This chain connects TRBV5 to TRBJ2-1; a weak D match, TRBD1 (5 bases). The germline V and J ends were trimmed by 0 bases and 1 base, with 7 bases remaining between them. From germline, CDR1 is LGHNA and CDR2 YNLKQL (reference sequence). The CDR3 sequence is 15 residues long. The CDR3 protein is CASSQDPGNYAEQFF. CDR3 DNA, as far as it was read: TGTGCCAGCAGCCAAGACCCAGGGAACTATGCTGAGCAGTTC.

This clone was picked up one time. The genes and germline here are from mouse. The CDR3 end is not reached by the read, which stops 1 residue before it; the germline J gene fills it in. The V call is TRBV15, the J call TRBJ2-2, with 11 bases lining up with TRBD2. Germline trimming cut 6 bases from V and 6 bases from J; bases unmatched to any gene: 3. This CDR3 has 14 amino acids. The germline CDR1 and CDR2 sequences are SGHND and FRSKSL. Here the CDR3 reads CASRGLGGAGQLYF. The sequenced part of the CDR3 DNA is TGTGCCAGCAGAGGACTGGGGGGAGCCGGGCAGCTCTAC.

Remarks on this clone: Genes here carry mouse names. The read gets to within 1 residue of the CDR3 end, and the germline J gene fills in the rest. The sample carries other DNA sequences with the same CDR3. The gene calls are TRBV12-2 and TRBJ2-5; 8 bases agree with TRBD1. Germline V gene sequence: CDR1 SGHLS, CDR2 HYDKME. V shed 0 bases and J 5 bases; nucleotides not matched to a gene: 3. This CDR3 region has 14 residues. The DNA read from the CDR3 is TGTGCCAGCTCTCTCGGACAGGGAGGAGACACCCAGTAC. Translation gives CASSLGQGGDTQY. The full CDR3 sequence reads CASSLGQGGDTQYF.

This clone was seen just once. Germline and genes: mouse. The missing CDR3 end, 1 residue past where the read stops, is filled in from the germline J gene. The chain links TRBV13-3 to TRBJ2-5; D gene unclear. Trimming removed 1 base at V and 2 bases at J, with 8 bases between. The germline gives CDR1 NNHDY, CDR2 SYVADS. This CDR3 is 14 amino acids long. CDR3 loop: CASSDSGGQDTQYF. The CDR3 DNA, read in part, is TGTGCCAGCAGTGATTCGGGTGGCCAAGACACCCAGTAC.

Note on this clone: Gene names and germline match the mouse. The read finishes 1 residue shy of the CDR3 end, and the germline J gene is used to complete it. Different DNA sequences within this sample yield the same CDR3. The chain has TRBV4 and TRBJ1-2; D call uncertain. This CDR3 has 12 amino acids. V was trimmed by 3 bases and J by 5 bases, leaving 7 bases between them. The germline V gene encodes CDR1 LGHDT and CDR2 YNNKQL (reference sequence). The CDR3 spells CASSYGNSDYTF. Partial CDR3 DNA: TGTGCCAGCAGCTACGGCAATTCCGACTACACC.

As for this clone: The gene symbols are mouse symbols. The missing CDR3 end, 1 residue past where the read stops, is filled in from the germline J gene. The chain combines TRBV13-2 with TRBJ1-5; maybe TRBD1 (5 bases). The V end lost 3 bases, the J end lost 0 bases, and 7 bases lay between the germline ends. The CDR3 has 14 residues. The germline V gene has CDR1 NNHNN and CDR2 SYGAGS (reference sequence). CDR3: CASGGTINNQAPLF. The sequenced part of the CDR3 DNA is TGTGCCAGCGGTGGGACAATTAACAACCAGGCTCCGCTT.

A remark on this clone: Any gene name here is a mouse gene name. The read ends 1 residue early relative to the CDR3; the germline J gene fills the gap. The chain combines TRBV29 with TRBJ1-3; D gene ambiguous. Trimming removed 2 bases from V and 0 bases from J, with 2 bases in between. Germline V gene lookup returns CDR1 MSHET and CDR2 SYDVDS. This CDR3 has 13 amino acids. The DNA read from the CDR3 is TGTGCTAGCAGTTTAACTTCTGGAAATACGCTCTAT. Its translation: CASSLTSGNTLY. The CDR3 as a whole reads CASSLTSGNTLYF.

Concerning this clone: Any gene name here is a mouse gene name. The read terminates 1 residue ahead of where the CDR3 ends, so the germline J gene completes it. The V gene is TRBV13-2, the J gene TRBJ2-5; a possible D gene is TRBD2 (5 bases). The germline V and J ends were trimmed by 1 base and 2 bases, with 5 bases remaining between them. Looked up from germline, CDR1 is NNHNN and CDR2 is SYGAGS (reference sequence). This CDR3 comprises 13 residues. This chain's CDR3 is CASGDTGQDTQYF. CDR3 DNA, as far as it was read: TGTGCCAGCGGTGATACTGGCCAAGACACCCAGTAC.

With respect to this clone: Genes and germline come from the mouse. The read ends 1 residue before the CDR3 terminus; that terminus is restored from the germline J gene. V usage is TRBV29 and J usage is TRBJ2-4; no reliable D call. V gave up 5 bases and J gave up 5 bases, with 8 bases separating them. The CDR3 loop spans 12 amino acids. Germline values: CDR1 MSHET, CDR2 SYDVDS. CDR3 loop: CASSTTRNTLYF. The CDR3 DNA, read in part, is TGTGCTAGCAGTACGACAAGAAACACCTTGTAC.

In regard to this clone: The gene names given are mouse names. The sequence runs out 1 residue before the end of the CDR3; the remainder is reconstructed from the germline J gene. V usage is TRBV13-2 and J usage is TRBJ2-2; D remains ambiguous. Trimming pared 2 bases from V and 4 bases from J, leaving 9 bases between. CDR3 size: 14 residues. Germline lookup yields CDR1 NNHNN and CDR2 SYGAGS (reference sequence). The CDR3 here is CASGEREGTGQLYF. The CDR3 DNA, read in part, is TGTGCCAGCGGTGAAAGGGAAGGCACCGGGCAGCTCTAC.